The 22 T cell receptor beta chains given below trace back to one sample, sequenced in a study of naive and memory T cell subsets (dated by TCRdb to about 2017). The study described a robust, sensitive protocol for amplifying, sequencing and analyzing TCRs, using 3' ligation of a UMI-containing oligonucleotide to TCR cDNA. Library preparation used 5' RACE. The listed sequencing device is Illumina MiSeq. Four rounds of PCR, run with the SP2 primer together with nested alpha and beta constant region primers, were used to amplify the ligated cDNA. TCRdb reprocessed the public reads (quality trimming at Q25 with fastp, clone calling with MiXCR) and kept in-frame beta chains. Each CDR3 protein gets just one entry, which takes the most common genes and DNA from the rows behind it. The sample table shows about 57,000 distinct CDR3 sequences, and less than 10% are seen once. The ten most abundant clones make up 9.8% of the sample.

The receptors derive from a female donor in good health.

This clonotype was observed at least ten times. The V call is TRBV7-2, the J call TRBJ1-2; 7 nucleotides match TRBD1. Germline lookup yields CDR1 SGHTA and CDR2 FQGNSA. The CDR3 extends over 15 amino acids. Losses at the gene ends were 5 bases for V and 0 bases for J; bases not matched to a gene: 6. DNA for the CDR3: TGTGCCAGCAGCACCACCAGGGGGGCTAACTATGGCTACACCTTC. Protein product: CASSTTRGANYGYTF.

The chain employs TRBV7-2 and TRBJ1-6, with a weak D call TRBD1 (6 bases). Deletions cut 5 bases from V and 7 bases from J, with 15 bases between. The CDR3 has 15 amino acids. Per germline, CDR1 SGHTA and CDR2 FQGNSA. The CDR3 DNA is TGTGCCAGCAGCCCCGTGGGCAGGGGAAATTCACCCCTCCACTTT. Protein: CASSPVGRGNSPLHF. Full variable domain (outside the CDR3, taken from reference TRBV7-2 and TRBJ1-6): GAGVSQSPSNKVTEKGKDVELRCDPISGHTALYWYRQSLGQGLEFLIYFQGNSAPDKSGLPSDRFSAERTGGSVSTLTIQRTQQEDSAVYLCASSPVGRGNSPLHFGNGTRLTVT.

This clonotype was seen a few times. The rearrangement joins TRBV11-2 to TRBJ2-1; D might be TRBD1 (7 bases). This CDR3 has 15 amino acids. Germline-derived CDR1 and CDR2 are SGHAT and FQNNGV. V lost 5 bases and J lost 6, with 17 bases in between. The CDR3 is CASSIQGGPSNEQFF. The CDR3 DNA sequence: TGTGCCAGCAGCATCCAGGGGGGACCAAGCAATGAGCAGTTCTTC.

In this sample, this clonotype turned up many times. The CDR3 is CASSAQGPGNTIYF. CDR3 coding DNA: TGCGCCAGCAGCGCTCAGGGGCCTGGAAACACCATATATTTT. J is TRBJ1-3 and V is TRBV5-1; tentatively, D is TRBD1 (6 bases). CDR1 SGHRS and CDR2 YFSETQ come from the germline V gene. The CDR3 loop spans 14 amino acids. Between the trimmed V and J ends, which lost 4 bases and 2 bases, there was a span of 10 bases.

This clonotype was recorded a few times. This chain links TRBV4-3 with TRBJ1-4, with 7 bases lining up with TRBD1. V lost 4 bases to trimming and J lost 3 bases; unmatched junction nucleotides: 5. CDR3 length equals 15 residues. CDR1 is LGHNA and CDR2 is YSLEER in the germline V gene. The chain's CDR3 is CASSRSGTANEKLFF. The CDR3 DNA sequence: TGCGCCAGCAGCCGTTCCGGGACAGCTAATGAAAAACTGTTTTTT.

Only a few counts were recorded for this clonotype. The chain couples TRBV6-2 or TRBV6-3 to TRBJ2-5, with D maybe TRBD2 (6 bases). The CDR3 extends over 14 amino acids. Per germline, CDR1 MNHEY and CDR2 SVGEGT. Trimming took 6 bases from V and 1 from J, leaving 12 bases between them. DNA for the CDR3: TGTGCCAGCAGCCCCTTCGGGGGCCAAGAGACCCAGTACTTC. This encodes CASSPFGGQETQYF.

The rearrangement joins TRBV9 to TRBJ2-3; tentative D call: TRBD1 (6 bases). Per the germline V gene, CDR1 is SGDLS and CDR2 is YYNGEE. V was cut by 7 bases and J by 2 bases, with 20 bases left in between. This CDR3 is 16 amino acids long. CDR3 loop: CASGARLGAPTDTQYF. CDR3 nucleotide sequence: TGTGCCAGCGGCGCGCGGTTGGGGGCCCCCACAGATACGCAGTATTTT. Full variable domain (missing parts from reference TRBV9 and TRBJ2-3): DSGVTQTPKHLITATGQRVTLRCSPRSGDLSVYWYQQSLDQGLQFLIQYYNGEERAKGNILERFSAQQFPDLHSELNLSSLELGDSALYFCASGARLGAPTDTQYFGPGTRLTVL.

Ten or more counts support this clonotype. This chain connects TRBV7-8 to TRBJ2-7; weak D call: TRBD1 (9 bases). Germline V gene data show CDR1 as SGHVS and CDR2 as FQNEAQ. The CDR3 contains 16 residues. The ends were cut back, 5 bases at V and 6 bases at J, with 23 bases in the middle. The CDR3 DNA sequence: TGTGCCAGCAGCCCCCGGGGGGGGACAGGGCGAGGCGAGCAGTACTTC. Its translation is CASSPRGGTGRGEQYF. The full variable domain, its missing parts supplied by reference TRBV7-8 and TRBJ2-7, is GAGVSQSPRYKVAKRGQDVALRCDPISGHVSLFWYQQALGQGPEFLTYFQNEAQLDKSGLPSDRFFAERPEGSVSTLKIQRTQQEDSAVYLCASSPRGGTGRGEQYFGPGTRLTVT.

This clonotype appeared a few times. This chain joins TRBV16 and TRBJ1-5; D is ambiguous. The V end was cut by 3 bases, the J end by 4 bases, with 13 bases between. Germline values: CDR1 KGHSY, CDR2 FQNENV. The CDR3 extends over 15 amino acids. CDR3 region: CASSHSGGRNQPQHF. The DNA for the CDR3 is TGTGCCAGCAGCCATTCAGGAGGTAGGAATCAGCCCCAGCATTTT.

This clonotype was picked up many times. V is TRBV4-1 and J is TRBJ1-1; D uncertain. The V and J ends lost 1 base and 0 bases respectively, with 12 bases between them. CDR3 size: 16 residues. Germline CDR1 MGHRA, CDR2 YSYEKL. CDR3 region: CASSQAVTRMNTEAFF. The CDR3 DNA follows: TGCGCCAGCAGCCAAGCCGTGACGCGGATGAACACTGAAGCTTTCTTT.

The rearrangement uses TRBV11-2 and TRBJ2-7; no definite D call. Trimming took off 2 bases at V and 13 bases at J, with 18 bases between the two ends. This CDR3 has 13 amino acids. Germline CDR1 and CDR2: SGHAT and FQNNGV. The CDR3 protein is CASSLLESGGAYF. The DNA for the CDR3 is TGTGCCAGCAGCTTATTGGAATCGGGCGGAGCTTACTTC.

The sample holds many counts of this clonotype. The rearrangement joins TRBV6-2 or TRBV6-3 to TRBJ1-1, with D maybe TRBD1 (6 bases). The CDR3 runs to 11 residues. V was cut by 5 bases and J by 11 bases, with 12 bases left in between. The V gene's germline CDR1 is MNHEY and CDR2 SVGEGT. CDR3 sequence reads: CASSTGTSAFF. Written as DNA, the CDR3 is TGTGCCAGCAGTACCGGGACATCGGCTTTCTTT.

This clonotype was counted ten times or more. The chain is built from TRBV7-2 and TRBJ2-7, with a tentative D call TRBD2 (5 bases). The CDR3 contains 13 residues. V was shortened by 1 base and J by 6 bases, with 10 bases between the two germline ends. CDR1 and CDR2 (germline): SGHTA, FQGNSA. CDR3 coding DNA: TGTGCCAGCAGCTTAGTGGCGGAGGCCGAGCAGTACTTC. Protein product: CASSLVAEAEQYF.

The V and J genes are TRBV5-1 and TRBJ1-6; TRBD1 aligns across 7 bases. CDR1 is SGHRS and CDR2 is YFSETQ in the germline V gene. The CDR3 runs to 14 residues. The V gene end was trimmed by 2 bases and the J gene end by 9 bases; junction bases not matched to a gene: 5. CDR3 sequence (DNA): TGCGCCAGCAGCTTACAGGGGCTAAGTTCACCCCTCCACTTT. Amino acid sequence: CASSLQGLSSPLHF. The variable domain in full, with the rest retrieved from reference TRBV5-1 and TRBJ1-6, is KAGVTQTPRYLIKTRGQQVTLSCSPISGHRSVSWYQQTPGQGLQFLFEYFSETQRNKGNFPGRFSGRQFSNSRSEMNVSTLELGDSALYLCASSLQGLSSPLHFGNGTRLTVT.

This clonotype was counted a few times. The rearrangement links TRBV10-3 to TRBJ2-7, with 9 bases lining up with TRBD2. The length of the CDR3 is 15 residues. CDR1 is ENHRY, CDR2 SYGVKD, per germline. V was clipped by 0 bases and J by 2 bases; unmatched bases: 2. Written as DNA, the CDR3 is TGTGCCATCAGTGAGTCGGTAGCGGGGGCCTACGAGCAGTACTTC. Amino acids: CAISESVAGAYEQYF.

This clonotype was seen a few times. The DNA of the CDR3 is TGCGCCAGCAGCCCGATTGGACTAGCAAACAATGAGCAGTTCTTC. It translates to CASSPIGLANNEQFF. The chain is built from TRBV5-1 and TRBJ2-1; TRBD2 agrees at 8 bases. CDR1 is SGHRS and CDR2 is YFSETQ in the germline V gene. The CDR3 is 15 residues long. Trimming cost V 4 bases and J 5 bases; bases outside gene matches: 8.

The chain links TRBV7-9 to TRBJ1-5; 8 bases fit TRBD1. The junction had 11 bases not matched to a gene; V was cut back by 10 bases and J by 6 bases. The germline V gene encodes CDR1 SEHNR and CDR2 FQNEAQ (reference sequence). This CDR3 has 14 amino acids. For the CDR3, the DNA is TGTGCCACCTCCAGGACAGGGCCGAGTCAGCCCCAGCATTTT. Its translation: CATSRTGPSQPQHF.

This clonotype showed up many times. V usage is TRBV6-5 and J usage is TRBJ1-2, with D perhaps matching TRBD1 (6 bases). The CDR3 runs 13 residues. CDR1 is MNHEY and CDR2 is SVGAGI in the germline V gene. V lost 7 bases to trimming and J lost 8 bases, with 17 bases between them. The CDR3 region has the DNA TGTGCCAGCACGCCCAGGGGAAGGGAGGGCTACACCTTC. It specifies CASTPRGREGYTF.

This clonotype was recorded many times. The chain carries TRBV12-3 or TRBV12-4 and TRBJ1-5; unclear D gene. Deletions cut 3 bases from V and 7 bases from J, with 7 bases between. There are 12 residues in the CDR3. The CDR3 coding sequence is TGTGCCAGCAGTTTTGGCCACCAGCCCCAGCATTTT. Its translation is CASSFGHQPQHF.

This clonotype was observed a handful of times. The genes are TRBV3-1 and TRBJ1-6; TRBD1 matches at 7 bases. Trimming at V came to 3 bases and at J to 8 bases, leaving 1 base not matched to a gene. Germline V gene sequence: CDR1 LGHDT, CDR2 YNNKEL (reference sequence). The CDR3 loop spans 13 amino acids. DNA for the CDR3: TGTGCCAGCAGCCAGCAGGGGGATTCACCCCTCCACTTT. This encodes CASSQQGDSPLHF. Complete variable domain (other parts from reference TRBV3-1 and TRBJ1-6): DTAVSQTPKYLVTQMGNDKSIKCEQNLGHDTMYWYKQDSKKFLKIMFSYNNKELIINETVPNRFSPKSPDKAHLNLHINSLELGDSAVYFCASSQQGDSPLHFGNGTRLTVT.

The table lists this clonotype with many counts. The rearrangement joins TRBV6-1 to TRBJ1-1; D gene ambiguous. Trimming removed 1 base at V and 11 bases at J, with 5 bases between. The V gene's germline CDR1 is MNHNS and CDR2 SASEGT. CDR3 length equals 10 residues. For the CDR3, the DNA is TGTGCCAGCAGTGAAGGGACCGCTTTCTTT. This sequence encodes CASSEGTAFF.

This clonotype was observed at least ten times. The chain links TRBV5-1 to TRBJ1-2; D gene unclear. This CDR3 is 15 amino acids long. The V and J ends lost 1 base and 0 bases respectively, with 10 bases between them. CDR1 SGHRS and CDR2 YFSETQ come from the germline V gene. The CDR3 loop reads CASSLSSVTNYGYTF. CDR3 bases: TGCGCCAGCAGCTTGAGTTCAGTTACTAACTATGGCTACACCTTC.